The 27 T cell receptor beta chains given below trace back to one sample, sequenced in a study of T-cell memory formation after mild COVID-19. TCRdb reanalysed the 5' RACE reads using MiXCR and keeps one entry per CDR3 protein. Of around 130,000 distinct CDR3 sequences in the sample, 15% to 20% are singletons; the top ten hold about 15%. Source material: PBMCs or a T cell subset sorted from them (not recorded which). The source of these receptors is an adult woman who had mild COVID-19 (a few samples of this study predate the infection). Cell type and time point are not known.

The rearrangement joins TRBV4-1 to TRBJ1-2; perhaps TRBD1 as D (6 bases). This CDR3 spans 16 amino acids. The ends were cut back, 0 bases at V and 2 bases at J, with 13 bases in the middle. The germline V gene encodes CDR1 MGHRA and CDR2 YSYEKL. The CDR3 nucleotides read TGCGCCAGCAGCCAAGATCGTCCCCAGGGGAACTATGGCTACACCTTC. Translated, it gives CASSQDRPQGNYGYTF.

This clonotype was seen a handful of times. The chain recombines TRBV14 with TRBJ2-5; D not certain. Trimming stripped 0 bases from V and 1 base from J, with 18 bases between. The CDR3 totals 18 residues. Germline V lookup: CDR1 SGHDN, CDR2 FVKESK. DNA of the CDR3: TGTGCCAGCAGCCAAGATCGGGTGGTGAAGGCCTTCCAAGAGACCCAGTACTTC. Residues: CASSQDRVVKAFQETQYF.

The V gene is TRBV4-1, the J gene TRBJ2-5; D may be TRBD2 (7 bases). Trimming stripped 1 base from V and 4 bases from J, with 16 bases between. CDR1 and CDR2 from the germline V gene are MGHRA and YSYEKL. The CDR3 is 16 residues long. The CDR3 region is CASSQGPWGGLETQYF. CDR3 nucleotides: TGCGCCAGCAGCCAAGGGCCCTGGGGGGGCCTAGAGACCCAGTACTTC.

A few counts support this clonotype. The rearrangement uses TRBV2 and TRBJ2-7; a weak D match, TRBD2 (6 bases). This CDR3 region has 15 residues. CDR1 is SNHLY and CDR2 is FYNNEI in the germline V gene. The V end was cut by 2 bases, the J end by 2 bases, with 13 bases between. The CDR3: CASSEMGGPTYEQYF. The CDR3 DNA reads as TGTGCCAGCAGTGAAATGGGGGGACCCACCTACGAGCAGTACTTC. Full variable domain (remainder filled in from reference TRBV2 and TRBJ2-7): EPEVTQTPSHQVTQMGQEVILRCVPISNHLYFYWYRQILGQKVEFLVSFYNNEISEKSEIFDDQFSVERPDGSNFTLKIRSTKLEDSAMYFCASSEMGGPTYEQYFGPGTRLTVT.

V gene TRBV7-9 combines with J gene TRBJ2-5, with 12 bases aligning to TRBD2. The CDR3 sequence is 15 residues long. Germline V gene lookup returns CDR1 SEHNR and CDR2 FQNEAQ (reference sequence). J lost 5 bases, V lost 4 bases, and 5 bases had no gene match. CDR3 residues: CASSSSGGAEETQYF. In DNA, the CDR3 is TGTGCCAGCAGCTCTAGCGGGGGGGCGGAGGAGACCCAGTACTTC.

This clonotype was observed many times. The chain joins TRBV7-8 to TRBJ2-7, with D unclear. This CDR3 contains 12 residues. V shed 5 bases and J shed 3 bases, with 8 bases lying between them. Germline lookup yields CDR1 SGHVS and CDR2 FQNEAQ. CDR3 nucleotide sequence: TGTGCCAGCAGCCCCAGTAACTACGAGCAGTACTTC. The encoded protein is CASSPSNYEQYF.

This CDR3 reads CASSSGQSSYEQYF. DNA of the CDR3: TGCGCCAGCAGCTCGGGACAGAGCTCCTACGAGCAGTACTTC. The chain employs TRBV5-1 and TRBJ2-7, with 7 bases that match TRBD1. The V gene's germline CDR1 is SGHRS and CDR2 YFSETQ. CDR3 length equals 14 residues. Germline trimming cut 3 bases from V and 0 bases from J; bases unmatched to any gene: 3.

This clonotype was recorded a few times. This chain links TRBV30 with TRBJ1-1; D might be TRBD1 (5 bases). V gave up 5 bases and J gave up 0 bases, with 10 bases separating them. Germline assignment: CDR1 GTSNPN and CDR2 SVGIG (reference sequence). The length of the CDR3 is 13 residues. DNA of the CDR3: TGTGCCTGGGGCAGGGCCATGAACACTGAAGCTTTCTTT. This sequence encodes CAWGRAMNTEAFF.

This clonotype was seen a few times. The gene calls are TRBV5-1 and TRBJ2-7, with 7 positions matching TRBD1. The trim removed 4 bases at V and 4 bases at J, leaving 2 bases unmatched. CDR3 size: 12 residues. Germline-derived CDR1 and CDR2 are SGHRS and YFSETQ. The CDR3 DNA sequence: TGCGCCAGCAGCCCGGGACAGTACGAGCAGTACTTC. Its translation is CASSPGQYEQYF.

The rearrangement joins TRBV12-3 or TRBV12-4 to TRBJ2-3; 14 nucleotides agree with TRBD2. This CDR3 has 19 amino acids. Trimming at V came to 5 bases and at J to 4 bases, leaving 14 bases not matched to a gene. In DNA, the CDR3 is TGTGCCAGCAGTCCCCGGACTAGCGGGGGGCCGCATGGCGCAGATACGCAGTATTTT. It is translated as CASSPRTSGGPHGADTQYF.

There are many counts of this clonotype. DNA of the CDR3: TGTGCCATCCAGGGGGCTGCTGACTACGAGCAGTACTTC. Translated, it gives CAIQGAADYEQYF. The chain couples TRBV10-3 to TRBJ2-7; 8 nucleotides agree with TRBD1. CDR1 ENHRY and CDR2 SYGVKD come from the germline V gene. Germline trimming cut 8 bases from V and 3 bases from J; bases unmatched to any gene: 6. This CDR3 is built from 13 residues.

For the CDR3, the DNA is TGTGCCAGCAGGGAGAGACAGGGGCCAAGCTCCTACGAGCAGTACTTC. This codes for CASRERQGPSSYEQYF. V gene TRBV13 combines with J gene TRBJ2-7; 8 positions match TRBD1. The CDR3 covers 16 residues. Germline V CDR1 and CDR2: PRHDT, FYEKMQ (reference sequence). J was trimmed by 0 bases and V by 6 bases; bases with no gene match: 10.

This clonotype has more than one count but fewer than ten. The V call is TRBV12-3 or TRBV12-4, the J call TRBJ2-3; D gene ambiguous. Trimming removed 5 bases from V and 1 base from J, with 13 bases in between. CDR3 length: 15 residues. The CDR3 region is CASSRSRLGTDTQYF. CDR3 DNA: TGTGCCAGCAGTCGCTCGCGGCTTGGCACAGATACGCAGTATTTT.

The gene calls are TRBV2 and TRBJ2-3; possibly TRBD2 for D (5 bases). CDR3 size: 17 residues. Trimming pared 1 base from V and 5 bases from J, leaving 19 bases between. The germline gives CDR1 SNHLY, CDR2 FYNNEI. CDR3 residues: CASSEGGGSFAVDTQYF. The DNA for the CDR3 is TGTGCCAGCAGTGAAGGCGGAGGCAGCTTTGCCGTAGATACGCAGTATTTT.

This clonotype was observed a handful of times. The V call is TRBV7-8, the J call TRBJ2-7; D may correspond to TRBD1 or TRBD2 (6 bases each). From germline, CDR1 is SGHVS and CDR2 FQNEAQ. Deletions cut 5 bases from V and 0 bases from J, with 14 bases between. There are 15 residues in the CDR3. The CDR3 bases are TGTGCCAGCAGCCGTTTGGGGGGCCACTCCTACGAGCAGTACTTC. The encoded protein is CASSRLGGHSYEQYF. Based on the CDR3 plus reference TRBV7-8 and TRBJ2-7, the full variable domain is GAGVSQSPRYKVAKRGQDVALRCDPISGHVSLFWYQQALGQGPEFLTYFQNEAQLDKSGLPSDRFFAERPEGSVSTLKIQRTQQEDSAVYLCASSRLGGHSYEQYFGPGTRLTVT.

In this sample, this clonotype turned up a few times. The chain is built from TRBV5-1 and TRBJ2-1; the D is unclear. CDR3 size: 15 residues. Trimming pared 4 bases from V and 0 bases from J, leaving 11 bases between. Germline-derived CDR1 and CDR2 are SGHRS and YFSETQ. The CDR3 is CASSVTVSSYNEQFF. For the CDR3, the DNA is TGCGCCAGCAGCGTTACAGTGAGCTCCTACAATGAGCAGTTCTTC.

In DNA, the CDR3 is TGTGCCAGCAGCCCCCGCCTACAGGGAAAGTACGAAAAACTGTTTTTT. Amino acids: CASSPRLQGKYEKLFF. V and J are TRBV7-6 and TRBJ1-4, with D possibly TRBD1 on 6 matching bases. The CDR3 extends over 16 amino acids. Trimming removed 5 bases at V and 8 bases at J, with 21 bases between. Germline V CDR1 and CDR2: SGHVS, FNYEAQ.

This clonotype appeared a few times. The chain is built from TRBV11-1 and TRBJ1-6; weak D call: TRBD1 (5 bases). With 9 bases removed from V and 0 bases from J, the gap between germline ends came to 15 bases. Germline values: CDR1 SGHAT, CDR2 FQDESV (reference sequence). This CDR3 region has 16 residues. CDR3: CASSRQTSSYNSPLHF. In DNA, the CDR3 is TGTGCCAGTTCGCGACAGACTAGCTCCTATAATTCACCCCTCCACTTT.

The V call is TRBV9, the J call TRBJ1-1, with 8 bases matching TRBD1. Germline values: CDR1 SGDLS, CDR2 YYNGEE. Trimming took 2 bases from V and 9 from J; bases not matched to a gene: 6. The CDR3 has 13 amino acids. CDR3 loop: CASSVGQGLQAFF. In DNA form, the CDR3 reads TGTGCCAGCAGCGTCGGACAGGGCCTCCAAGCTTTCTTT.

This clonotype was picked up many times. The rearrangement joins TRBV15 to TRBJ2-7; no reliable D call. CDR3 length equals 13 residues. Trimming took off 0 bases at V and 3 bases at J, with 6 bases between the two ends. The germline gives CDR1 LNHNV, CDR2 YYDKDF (reference sequence). The CDR3 DNA reads as TGTGCCACCAGCAGAGAGATGGACTACGAGCAGTACTTC. Residues: CATSREMDYEQYF. Drawing the rest from reference TRBV15 and TRBJ2-7, the complete variable domain is DAMVIQNPRYQVTQFGKPVTLSCSQTLNHNVMYWYQQKSSQAPKLLFHYYDKDFNNEADTPDNFQSRRPNTSFCFLDIRSPGLGDTAMYLCATSREMDYEQYFGPGTRLTVT.

The J gene is TRBJ2-1, the V gene TRBV6-1; D is possibly TRBD1 (5 bases). Per the germline V gene, CDR1 is MNHNS and CDR2 is SASEGT. This CDR3 comprises 16 residues. V gave up 8 bases and J gave up 3 bases, with 20 bases separating them. The CDR3 DNA reads as TGTGCCAGCGCCAGTCCGGCCTGGACACTCTACAATGAGCAGTTCTTC. It translates to CASASPAWTLYNEQFF.

This clonotype showed up just a few times. The chain carries TRBV4-3 and TRBJ2-1; the match to TRBD2 covers 11 bases. CDR3 length: 16 amino acids. V shed 2 bases, J shed 6 bases, and the junction held 6 bases outside the gene matches. CDR1 is LGHNA, CDR2 YSLEER, per germline. This chain's CDR3 is CASSQLRLAGINEQFF. CDR3 in DNA: TGCGCCAGCAGCCAACTAAGACTAGCGGGAATCAATGAGCAGTTCTTC.

V is TRBV20-1 and J is TRBJ2-3; D uncertain. The CDR3 loop spans 17 amino acids. V lost 4 bases to trimming and J lost 6 bases, with 26 bases between them. CDR1 and CDR2 (germline): DFQATT, SNEGSKA (reference sequence). The CDR3 sequence is CSATFAQANPRVDTQYF. In DNA, the CDR3 is TGCAGTGCTACCTTCGCGCAGGCTAACCCTAGGGTTGATACGCAGTATTTT.

In this sample, this clonotype turned up many times. The chain has TRBV4-2 and TRBJ2-1; D is possibly TRBD2 (6 bases). Trimming cost V 4 bases and J 3 bases, with 7 bases left between them. The CDR3 spans 13 residues. Germline V CDR1 and CDR2: LGHNA, YNFKEQ. CDR3 protein: CASSRTNYNEQFF. CDR3 DNA sequence: TGTGCCAGCAGCCGGACTAACTACAATGAGCAGTTCTTC.

This chain uses TRBV5-6 with TRBJ1-2; D is unclear. V was shortened by 8 bases and J by 3 bases, with 14 bases between the two germline ends. The germline V gene has CDR1 SGHDT and CDR2 YYEEEE. The CDR3 sequence is 13 residues long. The CDR3 region is CASYRGLHYGYTF. The CDR3 nucleotides read TGTGCCAGTTATCGGGGTCTCCACTATGGCTACACCTTC.

This clonotype showed up just a few times. The chain combines TRBV6-2 or TRBV6-3 with TRBJ2-3; D is undetermined. Germline values: CDR1 MNHEY, CDR2 SVGEGT. Trimming cost V 2 bases and J 0 bases, with 15 bases left between them. CDR3 length: 17 amino acids. The CDR3 loop reads CASSYLNGNPSTDTQYF. For the CDR3, the DNA is TGTGCCAGCAGTTACCTGAACGGCAACCCTAGCACAGATACGCAGTATTTT.

This sequence joins TRBV12-3 or TRBV12-4 and TRBJ2-7; the D is unclear. The CDR3 contains 12 residues. Trimming removed 6 bases at V and 3 bases at J, with 9 bases between. Here the CDR3 reads CASRRVFYEQYF. The DNA for the CDR3 is TGTGCCAGCAGACGGGTTTTCTACGAGCAGTACTTC.